This T cell receptor beta chain stems from a study of CD8 T cells in ankylosing spondylitis. Study observations and caveats: Reportedly, significant enrichment of disease-linked clones occurred in matched ankylosing spondylitis synovial fluid. What appeared characteristic of ankylosing spondylitis blood was a TCR beta motif of about eight highly homologous variants. Clones linked with disease were CD8+ and fairly uncommon in the peripheral blood.

As for this clonotype: What it recognizes is unknown.

Making the TCR beta libraries involved quantitative 5'-RACE with molecular barcodes. TCRdb called the 5' RACE reads again in MiXCR, with one record for every CDR3 protein. The sample yields roughly 700,000 distinct CDR3 sequences, around a fifth seen once. The TCR was taken from a male donor with ankylosing spondylitis. The sequencing input was blood, either unsorted or a sorted T cell fraction (not recorded which).

The CDR3 sequence: CASSPRTGMNEQYF. CDR3 DNA: TGTGCCAGCAGCCCGCGGACAGGGATGAACGAGCAGTACTTC. The V call is TRBV13, the J call TRBJ2-7, with 8 bases aligning to TRBD1. CDR3 size: 14 residues. Germline CDR1 PRHDT, CDR2 FYEKMQ (reference sequence). V dropped 5 bases and J dropped 5; count of bases not matched to a gene: 8.